These 13 T cell receptor beta chains share one sample of origin, sequenced in a study of cytomegalovirus exposure and HLA in healthy donors. The PCR was carried out with 60 Vbeta primers and 13 Jbeta primers. Here immunoSEQ multiplex PCR was the method, and the copy in TCRdb shows in-frame clones only, minus some. The sample has fewer than 120,000 clones, around 80% seen once. The material sequenced was PBMCs. The source is a man younger than 40 in good health and CMV-seropositive.

This clone was observed a single time. This sample includes further DNA sequences coding for the same CDR3. The rearrangement links TRBV28 to TRBJ2-7, with D uncertain. Trimming took off 6 bases at V and 0 bases at J, with 6 bases between the two ends. Germline V lookup: CDR1 MDHEN, CDR2 SYDVKM. This CDR3 spans 12 amino acids. The chain's CDR3 is CASSLSSYEQYF. CDR3 DNA: TGTGCCAGCAGCCTATCCTCCTACGAGCAGTACTTC.

This clone was counted only a few times. In nucleotides, the CDR3 is TGTGCCAGCAGGCCCCCGGACAGGTTTGTTACTGAAGCTTTCTTT. It is translated as CASRPPDRFVTEAFF. The chain recombines TRBV28 with TRBJ1-1; 7 bases are a match to TRBD1. The CDR3 covers 15 residues. Germline V gene data show CDR1 as MDHEN and CDR2 as SYDVKM. Trimming removed 6 bases from V and 5 bases from J; junction bases left unmatched: 12.

The CDR3 region has the DNA TGTGCCAGCAGCGGCGGGGGAGGGGCCAACGTCCTGACTTTC. Its translation is CASSGGGGANVLTF. This chain uses TRBV9 with TRBJ2-6; 7 bases are shared with TRBD2. Germline values: CDR1 SGDLS, CDR2 YYNGEE. CDR3 size: 14 residues. The V segment lost 3 bases and the J segment 4 bases; nucleotides outside the gene matches: 1. Using reference TRBV9 and TRBJ2-6 for the parts outside the CDR3, the full variable domain is DSGVTQTPKHLITATGQRVTLRCSPRSGDLSVYWYQQSLDQGLQFLIQYYNGEERAKGNILERFSAQQFPDLHSELNLSSLELGDSALYFCASSGGGGANVLTFGAGSRLTVL.

This sequence joins TRBV30 and TRBJ1-2; D unresolved. V lost 8 bases and J lost 2, with 15 bases in between. CDR3 length: 13 amino acids. Germline V CDR1 and CDR2: GTSNPN, SVGIG (reference sequence). For the CDR3, the DNA is TGTGCCACTCCCAAAGAGGGAAACTATGGCTACACCTTC. It encodes CATPKEGNYGYTF.

The chain uses TRBV7-9 and TRBJ1-2, with no clear D. V gave up 5 bases and J gave up 3 bases, with 13 bases separating them. Germline V gene data show CDR1 as SEHNR and CDR2 as FQNEAQ (reference sequence). The CDR3 runs 14 residues. The CDR3 loop reads CASSNSASDYGYTF. The CDR3 DNA reads TGTGCCAGCAGCAATTCCGCGAGCGACTATGGCTACACCTTC. The whole variable domain, filled in from reference TRBV7-9 and TRBJ1-2, reads DTGVSQNPRHKITKRGQNVTFRCDPISEHNRLYWYRQTLGQGPEFLTYFQNEAQLEKSRLLSDRFSAERPKGSFSTLEIQRTEQGDSAMYLCASSNSASDYGYTFGSGTRLTVV.

The chain is built from TRBV10-3 and TRBJ1-2; D uncertain. Germline V CDR1 and CDR2: ENHRY, SYGVKD. Trimming pared 2 bases from V and 8 bases from J, leaving 12 bases between. The CDR3 loop spans 13 amino acids. The CDR3 coding sequence is TGTGCCATCAGTGAGAAGGCTACCGGGGGCTACACCTTC. Encoded protein: CAISEKATGGYTF.

The chain recombines TRBV7-2 with TRBJ2-3; the D gene is possibly TRBD2 (5 bases). This CDR3 contains 13 residues. V was clipped by 3 bases and J by 2 bases, with 6 bases between them. The germline V gene has CDR1 SGHTA and CDR2 FQGNSA. The CDR3 region has the DNA TGTGCCAGCAGCTTCGACTACACAGATACGCAGTATTTT. Translating it yields CASSFDYTDTQYF. Filled out from reference TRBV7-2 and TRBJ2-3, the complete variable domain reads GAGVSQSPSNKVTEKGKDVELRCDPISGHTALYWYRQSLGQGLEFLIYFQGNSAPDKSGLPSDRFSAERTGGSVSTLTIQRTQQEDSAVYLCASSFDYTDTQYFGPGTRLTVL.

The rearrangement links TRBV18 to TRBJ2-2, with a tentative D call TRBD1 (5 bases). The V gene lost 2 bases and the J gene lost 2 bases, with 6 bases spanning the gap. CDR1 and CDR2 from the germline V gene are KGHSH and LQKENI. This CDR3 is 14 amino acids long. The CDR3 sequence is CASSPDRNTGELFF. The DNA of the CDR3 is TGTGCCAGCTCACCAGACAGAAACACCGGGGAGCTGTTTTTT.

The rearrangement uses TRBV5-4 and TRBJ1-5; 8 bases fit TRBD1. Germline V lookup: CDR1 SGHNT, CDR2 YYREEE (reference sequence). The CDR3 has 14 residues. Trimming cost V 0 bases and J 4 bases; bases outside gene matches: 0. The CDR3 bases are TGTGCCAGCAGCTTGGACAGGGGGAATCAGCCCCAGCATTTT. This sequence encodes CASSLDRGNQPQHF.

The chain links TRBV28 to TRBJ1-2; 7 bases match TRBD1. The CDR3 is 15 residues long. Germline loops: CDR1 MDHEN, CDR2 SYDVKM. V lost 7 bases to trimming and J lost 2 bases; unmatched junction nucleotides: 10. The CDR3 coding sequence is TGTGCCAGCACCCCCGCCCTGACAGGGAACTATGGCTACACCTTC. Protein sequence: CASTPALTGNYGYTF.

The chain links TRBV4-1 to TRBJ2-3; a weak D match, TRBD1 (5 bases). The CDR3 contains 15 residues. V lost 1 base and J lost 2, with 10 bases in between. In germline, CDR1 is MGHRA, CDR2 YSYEKL. CDR3: CASSQARAITDTQYF. In DNA form, the CDR3 reads TGCGCCAGCAGCCAAGCCAGGGCGATCACAGATACGCAGTATTTT.

The chain couples TRBV6-5 to TRBJ1-1; 9 nucleotides line up with TRBD1. J was trimmed by 7 bases and V by 0 bases; bases with no gene match: 6. From germline, CDR1 is MNHEY and CDR2 SVGAGI. The CDR3 sequence is 15 residues long. The CDR3 DNA follows: TGTGCCAGCAGTTACTCAAGGACAGGGGTTTTTGAAGCTTTCTTT. Its translation: CASSYSRTGVFEAFF.

The chain has TRBV4-1 and TRBJ1-2; 9 bases fit TRBD1. J lost 1 base, V lost 3 bases, and 6 bases had no gene match. CDR3 length equals 16 residues. CDR1 is MGHRA, CDR2 YSYEKL, per germline. The CDR3 is CASSQQQGADNYGYTF. In DNA form, the CDR3 reads TGCGCCAGCAGCCAGCAACAGGGGGCCGATAACTATGGCTACACCTTC.